Listed here are 14 T cell receptor beta chains from one sample, sequenced in a study of T cells in Graves' hyperthyroidism and ophthalmopathy. The investigators amplified TCR beta CDR3 regions from RNA transcripts. Using the HTBI primer set, a first-round RT-PCR was run on the TCR CDR3. MiXCR, run by TCRdb on the multiplex PCR reads, gives a single entry per CDR3 protein. The sample gives more than 500,000 distinct CDR3 sequences, approximately 49% of which show up once; 44% is in the top ten. Input material: peripheral blood or thyroid tissue (not recorded which). The receptors were gathered from an adult woman with Graves' disease, either hyperthyroidism or ophthalmopathy (not recorded which).

The CDR3 loop is CASSYTGVNYGYTF. DNA for the CDR3: TGTGCCAGCAGCTATACAGGGGTTAACTATGGCTACACCTTC. The chain is built from TRBV5-6 and TRBJ1-2, with 7 bases that match TRBD1. The CDR3 loop spans 14 amino acids. In germline, CDR1 is SGHDT, CDR2 YYEEEE. V gave up 3 bases and J gave up 1 base; unmatched junction bases: 3.

V usage is TRBV19 and J usage is TRBJ1-3, with unresolved D. Trimming removed 7 bases at V and 0 bases at J, with 13 bases between. This CDR3 has 15 amino acids. The germline V gene has CDR1 LNHDA and CDR2 SQIVND (reference sequence). The CDR3 coding sequence is TGTGCCAGTACCATGGGTCGGAACTCTGGAAACACCATATATTTT. Its protein is CASTMGRNSGNTIYF.

The chain employs TRBV12-3 or TRBV12-4 and TRBJ2-5; D may be TRBD2 (6 bases). The CDR3 runs to 14 residues. V lost 7 bases and J lost 1, with 13 bases in between. CDR3 protein: CASKARGSQETQYF. The CDR3 bases are TGTGCCAGCAAAGCACGGGGGAGCCAAGAGACCCAGTACTTC.

The CDR3 region is CASSPDRLAGPGEQYF. The CDR3 coding sequence is TGTGCCAGTAGTCCTGATCGGCTAGCGGGCCCTGGCGAGCAGTACTTC. The chain employs TRBV19 and TRBJ2-7; 8 nucleotides align to TRBD2. This CDR3 is built from 16 residues. CDR1 is LNHDA and CDR2 is SQIVND in the germline V gene (reference sequence). V gave up 5 bases and J gave up 6 bases; unmatched junction bases: 15.

The chain is built from TRBV5-6 and TRBJ1-5; a weak D match, TRBD1 (5 bases). V was shortened by 0 bases and J by 6 bases, with 7 bases between the two germline ends. The germline V gene encodes CDR1 SGHDT and CDR2 YYEEEE. The CDR3 spans 13 residues. The CDR3 sequence: CASSLGDSQPQHF. For the CDR3, the DNA is TGTGCCAGCAGCTTGGGAGACAGTCAGCCCCAGCATTTT.

The CDR3 is CASGGTRSSYEQYF. The CDR3, as DNA: TGTGCCAGCGGCGGGACCCGAAGCTCCTACGAGCAGTACTTC. The V gene is TRBV11-2, the J gene TRBJ2-7, with a weak D call TRBD2 (6 bases). Germline assignment: CDR1 SGHAT and CDR2 FQNNGV. There are 14 residues in the CDR3. The ends were cut back, 8 bases at V and 0 bases at J, with 14 bases in the middle. Combining the CDR3 with reference TRBV11-2 and TRBJ2-7 gives the whole variable domain EAGVAQSPRYKIIEKRQSVAFWCNPISGHATLYWYQQILGQGPKLLIQFQNNGVVDDSQLPKDRFSAERLKGVDSTLKIQPAKLEDSAVYLCASGGTRSSYEQYFGPGTRLTVT.

This clonotype was seen many times. This rearrangement joins TRBV20-1 to TRBJ2-7; tentative D call: TRBD2 (7 bases). Germline CDR1 and CDR2: DFQATT and SNEGSKA (reference sequence). V lost 7 bases and J lost 5, with 15 bases in between. This CDR3 contains 12 residues. This chain's CDR3 is CSGDGEGDEQYF. The CDR3 DNA follows: TGCAGTGGCGATGGGGAGGGGGACGAGCAGTACTTC.

In its sample, this clonotype was seen a few times. The chain recombines TRBV24-1 with TRBJ2-2; D not certain. Germline assignment: CDR1 KGHDR and CDR2 SFDVKD. Trimming cost V 0 bases and J 0 bases, with 10 bases left between them. The CDR3 extends over 17 amino acids. CDR3 sequence: CATSDLGFLANTGELFF. In nucleotides, the CDR3 is TGTGCCACCAGTGATTTGGGGTTCCTGGCGAACACCGGGGAGCTGTTTTTT.

The chain links TRBV5-1 to TRBJ2-2; a weak D match, TRBD2 (5 bases). Germline V gene data show CDR1 as SGHRS and CDR2 as YFSETQ. The CDR3 contains 15 residues. V shed 5 bases and J shed 0 bases, with 11 bases lying between them. For the CDR3, the DNA is TGCGCCAGCAGACCGGACGGGGCGAACACCGGGGAGCTGTTTTTT. This codes for CASRPDGANTGELFF.

CDR3 loop: CASTPGQGKDQPQHF. CDR3 DNA: TGTGCCAGCACCCCGGGACAGGGGAAAGATCAGCCCCAGCATTTT. This chain connects TRBV28 to TRBJ1-5, with 10 bases lining up with TRBD1. Germline V lookup: CDR1 MDHEN, CDR2 SYDVKM. After removal of 7 bases from V and 5 bases from J, the junction contained 8 bases not matched to a gene. This CDR3 has 15 amino acids. Combining the CDR3 with reference TRBV28 and TRBJ1-5 gives the whole variable domain DVKVTQSSRYLVKRTGEKVFLECVQDMDHENMFWYRQDPGLGLRLIYFSYDVKMKEKGDIPEGYSVSREKKERFSLILESASTNQTSMYLCASTPGQGKDQPQHFGDGTRLSIL.

At least ten counts were recorded for this clonotype. The genes are TRBV10-3 and TRBJ1-2; D unclear. CDR1 and CDR2 from the germline V gene are ENHRY and SYGVKD. This CDR3 region has 17 residues. V gave up 2 bases and J gave up 0 bases, with 16 bases separating them. The DNA of the CDR3 is TGTGCCATCAGTGAGAGGGAACACGGCGCCACTAACTATGGCTACACCTTC. This codes for CAISEREHGATNYGYTF.

This clonotype has a count of ten or more. The chain uses TRBV9 and TRBJ2-7, with 9 bases that match TRBD1. With V trimmed by 5 bases and J by 1 base, 4 bases remained unmatched. CDR1 is SGDLS and CDR2 is YYNGEE in the germline V gene. This CDR3 has 14 residues. The CDR3 DNA reads as TGTGCCAGCAGGGGACAGGGAGGGTCCTACGAGCAGTACTTC. Amino acid sequence: CASRGQGGSYEQYF.

The chain recombines TRBV9 with TRBJ1-5, with D hard to call. Germline lookup yields CDR1 SGDLS and CDR2 YYNGEE. Trimming removed 0 bases from V and 11 bases from J, with 15 bases in between. CDR3 size: 14 residues. CDR3: CASSVGVLRETQHF. The DNA of the CDR3 is TGTGCCAGCAGCGTAGGGGTGCTTCGCGAGACCCAGCATTTT.

This chain joins TRBV7-3 and TRBJ2-5; 10 nucleotides match TRBD2. In germline, CDR1 is SGHTA, CDR2 FQGTGA. The CDR3 loop spans 15 amino acids. J was trimmed by 4 bases and V by 5 bases; bases with no gene match: 7. The CDR3 nucleotides read TGTGCCAGCAGCCCTCTAGCGGGAGCGGTAGAGACCCAGTACTTC. Encoded protein: CASSPLAGAVETQYF.